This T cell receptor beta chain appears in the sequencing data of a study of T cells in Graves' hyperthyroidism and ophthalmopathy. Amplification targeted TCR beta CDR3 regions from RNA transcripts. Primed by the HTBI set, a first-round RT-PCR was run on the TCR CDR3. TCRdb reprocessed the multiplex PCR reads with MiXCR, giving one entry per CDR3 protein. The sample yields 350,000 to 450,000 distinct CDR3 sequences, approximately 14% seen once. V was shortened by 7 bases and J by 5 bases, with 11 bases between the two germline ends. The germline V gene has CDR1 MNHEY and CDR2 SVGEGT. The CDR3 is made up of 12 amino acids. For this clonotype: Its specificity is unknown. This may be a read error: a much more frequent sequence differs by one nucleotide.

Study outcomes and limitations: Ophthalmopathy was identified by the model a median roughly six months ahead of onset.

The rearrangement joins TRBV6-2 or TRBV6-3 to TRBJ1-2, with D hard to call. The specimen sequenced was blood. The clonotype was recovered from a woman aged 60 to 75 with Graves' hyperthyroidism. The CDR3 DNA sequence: TGTGCCAGCATATCAGAGGGTTATGGCTACACCTTC. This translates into CASISEGYGYTF.